The 16 T cell receptor beta chains below all came from one sample that was sequenced in a study of blood T cells in healthy people across ages. Sample-barcoded 5' priming and a J-beta primer mix drove a second PCR of roughly 7 to 11 cycles. TCRdb re-called the 5' RACE reads through MiXCR, storing one row per CDR3 protein. Found here are roughly 680,000 distinct CDR3 sequences, 40% to 65% of them singletons; the top ten hold approximately 13%. Sequences were obtained from blood. The receptors were sampled from a woman aged 80 or over in good health.

The CDR3 protein is CSAPTPFRDRGWGYTF. The DNA of the CDR3 is TGCAGTGCCCCGACGCCTTTCCGGGACAGGGGCTGGGGCTACACCTTC. The V gene is TRBV20-1, the J gene TRBJ1-2, with 10 bases identical to TRBD1. The CDR3 is 16 residues long. J gave up 8 bases and V 6 bases, and 18 bases lay outside the gene matches. Germline V gene sequence: CDR1 DFQATT, CDR2 SNEGSKA (reference sequence).

In the case of this clonotype: Possible read error: a much larger clone is one base away. The chain has TRBV5-1 and TRBJ2-5; TRBD2 is a possible D gene (7 bases). The germline gives CDR1 SGHRS, CDR2 YFSETQ. V lost 2 bases and J 11 bases, leaving 25 bases between the germline ends. The CDR3 contains 16 residues. The CDR3 sequence: CASSLGGGSFYNEQYF. The CDR3 region has the DNA TGCGCCAGCAGCTTAGGGGGGGGCAGCTTCTACAATGAGCAGTACTTC.

CDR3 protein: CASSSEGTRLNTEAFF. The DNA for the CDR3 is TGTGCCAGCAGCTCAGAGGGGACCCGATTGAACACTGAAGCTTTCTTT. The chain is built from TRBV2 and TRBJ1-1, with D maybe TRBD1 (5 bases). V was pared by 6 bases and J by 0 bases, with 17 bases between. The CDR3 has 16 residues. Looked up from germline, CDR1 is SNHLY and CDR2 is FYNNEI.

The chain employs TRBV20-1 and TRBJ2-5, with D possibly matching TRBD2 (6 bases). The DNA end favors TRBJ2-7, so the J call may be wrong. The V gene's germline CDR1 is DFQATT and CDR2 SNEGSKA (reference sequence). This CDR3 is built from 14 residues. The CDR3 DNA reads as TGCAGTGCCGATATCGGGACTGGAAGATACGAGCAGTACTTC. Protein: CSADIGTGRYEQYF.

This clonotype was recorded once. A read error may be the cause here, since a much bigger clone is one base away. CDR3 loop: CSAGTPDEQFF. Written as DNA, the CDR3 is TGCAGTGCTGGGACGCCTGATGAGCAGTTCTTC. The gene calls are TRBV20-1 and TRBJ2-1; TRBD1 or TRBD2 may be the D gene (5 bases each). The CDR3 runs 11 residues. From germline, CDR1 is DFQATT and CDR2 SNEGSKA (reference sequence). The V end lost 5 bases, the J end lost 8 bases, and 10 bases lay between the germline ends.

This clonotype was observed many times. CDR3 amino acids: CASSPSGASGFNEQFF. The CDR3 coding sequence is TGTGCCAGTTCCCCCTCAGGAGCGAGCGGTTTTAATGAGCAGTTCTTC. V is TRBV28 and J is TRBJ2-1; perhaps TRBD2 as D (5 bases). Germline-derived CDR1 and CDR2 are MDHEN and SYDVKM. This CDR3 spans 16 amino acids. V lost 9 bases to trimming and J lost 7 bases, with 25 bases between them.

This chain uses TRBV21-1 with TRBJ2-1; TRBD2 was called by the table and not checked on the DNA. TRBV21-1 is a recognized pseudogene. CDR3 length: 17 amino acids. The CDR3: CASSKAAPGPAYNEQFF. The DNA of the CDR3 is TGTGCCAGCAGCAAAGCGGCACCAGGGCCGGCCTACAATGAGCAGTTCTTC.

The table lists this clonotype with a few counts. V is TRBV15 and J is TRBJ2-5; no reliable D call. Germline V lookup: CDR1 LNHNV, CDR2 YYDKDF (reference sequence). This CDR3 has 17 amino acids. V gave up 0 bases and J gave up 11 bases, with 25 bases separating them. The CDR3 region is CATSRDSWVGPNNEQYF. The CDR3 DNA reads TGTGCCACCAGCAGAGACTCGTGGGTCGGACCCAACAATGAGCAGTACTTC.

There are a few counts of this clonotype. The V call is TRBV5-1, the J call TRBJ1-1; no clear D gene. The V and J ends lost 4 bases and 4 bases respectively, with 17 bases between them. Per germline, CDR1 SGHRS and CDR2 YFSETQ. The CDR3 runs to 15 residues. This chain's CDR3 is CASSTRSVALTEAFF. The CDR3 DNA is TGCGCCAGCAGCACGCGGTCCGTCGCGCTCACTGAAGCTTTCTTT.

This clonotype was seen at least ten times. This chain connects TRBV5-1 to TRBJ1-5; D ambiguous. The CDR3 is made up of 15 amino acids. Germline lookup yields CDR1 SGHRS and CDR2 YFSETQ. V lost 0 bases and J 5 bases, leaving 12 bases between the germline ends. The CDR3: CASSLGEGPYQPQHF. The CDR3 DNA sequence: TGCGCCAGCAGCTTGGGGGAAGGCCCTTATCAGCCCCAGCATTTT.

J is TRBJ2-3 and V is TRBV27; D call uncertain. Trimming removed 7 bases at V and 1 base at J, with 9 bases between. Germline V CDR1 and CDR2: MNHEY, SMNVEV (reference sequence). CDR3 length equals 13 residues. The CDR3 loop reads CASTPDGTDTQYF. Written as DNA, the CDR3 is TGTGCCAGCACACCCGACGGCACAGATACGCAGTATTTT.

In its sample, this clonotype was seen a few times. This chain connects TRBV14 to TRBJ2-2; no definite D call. V lost 1 base and J lost 5, with 14 bases in between. This CDR3 has 16 amino acids. The germline V gene has CDR1 SGHDN and CDR2 FVKESK. DNA for the CDR3: TGTGCCAGCAGCCAAGGCGGACGGCGGATGACCGGGGAGCTGTTTTTT. Translating gives CASSQGGRRMTGELFF.

Details on this clonotype: A much larger clone sits a single nucleotide away, making a read error possible. V and J are TRBV6-5 and TRBJ2-5; 7 nucleotides align to TRBD1. V dropped 5 bases and J dropped 6; count of bases not matched to a gene: 12. The CDR3 extends over 15 amino acids. Germline CDR1 MNHEY, CDR2 SVGAGI. DNA of the CDR3: TGTGCCAGCAGTAGGGGGCTGGAGGCTGCAAAGACCCAGTACTTC. Translation: CASSRGLEAAKTQYF.

V gene TRBV10-3 combines with J gene TRBJ1-2, with TRBD1 matching over 8 bases. The V segment lost 4 bases and the J segment 6 bases; nucleotides outside the gene matches: 10. Germline V gene data show CDR1 as ENHRY and CDR2 as SYGVKD. This CDR3 contains 15 residues. The CDR3 protein is CAISGSRQGTDGYTF. CDR3 nucleotide sequence: TGTGCCATCAGTGGCTCACGACAGGGGACGGATGGCTACACCTTC.

Turning to this clonotype: Given a much more abundant clone one base away, this may be a read error. The chain uses TRBV12-3 or TRBV12-4 and TRBJ2-5; TRBD2 agrees at 7 bases. Germline trimming cut 6 bases from V and 11 bases from J; bases unmatched to any gene: 21. There are 16 residues in the CDR3. The CDR3 protein is CASRPPGGGFDYEQYF. DNA of the CDR3: TGTGCCAGCAGGCCACCCGGCGGGGGATTTGACTATGAGCAGTACTTC.

Only a few counts were recorded for this clonotype. The genes are TRBV7-9 and TRBJ1-2, with D uncertain. V shed 5 bases and J shed 7 bases, with 14 bases lying between them. The germline gives CDR1 SEHNR, CDR2 FQNEAQ (reference sequence). The CDR3 covers 13 residues. CDR3 in amino acids: CASSVSPEFGYTF. The CDR3 DNA is TGTGCCAGCAGCGTAAGCCCCGAGTTTGGCTACACCTTC.